A selection of T cell receptor beta chains follows, all from one sample in a study of T-cell reconstitution after alpha-beta-depleted transplantation in children. MiXCR, applied by TCRdb to the PCR reads, yields one record per CDR3 protein. The profile covers roughly 400,000 distinct CDR3 sequences, with about 20% appearing a single time and about 3.8% taken by the ten largest. The sample consisted of PBMCs from the stem cell graft donor, taken from the stem cell graft. These receptors came from a human donor who donated a stem cell graft to a child with acute myeloid leukemia. The CDR3 runs from the conserved cysteine through the conserved F or W. The D gene is left open where the match is weak. Size is stated for part of the rows, as once, few or many counts, or as a class when the clone is expanded.

j_gene	v_gene	d_gene	abundance	CDR3nt	CDR3aa
TRBJ2-3	TRBV7-2	TRBD2	few	TGTGCCAGCAGCGCAGCGGGAGGTGGTCGAGATACGCAGTATTTT	CASSAAGGGRDTQYF
TRBJ1-5	TRBV4-1	TRBD1	-	TGCGCCAGCAGCCAAGATCGAGGACAGGGTCAGCCCCAGCATTTT	CASSQDRGQGQPQHF
TRBJ2-1	TRBV20-1	TRBD2	many	TGCAGTGCGCTGACTAGCGGGAGGGCTTTTATCAATGAGCAGTTCTTC	CSALTSGRAFINEQFF
TRBJ2-1	TRBV15	TRBD2	-	TGTGCCACCAGCGGGAGGGATTCGGGACGCCCGCGTGAAAGCTCCTACAATGAGCAGTTCTTC	CATSGRDSGRPRESSYNEQFF
TRBJ2-5	TRBV10-2	TRBD2	many	TGCGCCAGCAGTCCCGGGACTAGCGGGAGATTCCAAGAGACCCAGTACTTC	CASSPGTSGRFQETQYF
TRBJ2-2	TRBV5-6	TRBD1	few	TGTGCCAGCAGTTACAGGGGGACGAACACCGGGGAGCTGTTTTTT	CASSYRGTNTGELFF
TRBJ1-4	TRBV20-1	TRBD1	-	TGCAGTGCTACATGGACAGGGGAAGAAAAACTGTTTTTT	CSATWTGEEKLFF
TRBJ2-5	TRBV28	-	few	TGTGCCAGCAGTTTACCTCCCGACCAGGGCCCTCAGGAGACCCAGTACTTC	CASSLPPDQGPQETQYF
TRBJ2-7	TRBV25-1	TRBD1	-	TGTGCCAGCAGTGAACAGGGGGCGCACCCTGAGACCTACGAGCAGTACTTC	CASSEQGAHPETYEQYF
TRBJ2-2	TRBV12-3/TRBV12-4	-	few	TGTGCCAGCAGTTTCACAGGGTACGGGGAGCTGTTTTTT	CASSFTGYGELFF
TRBJ2-3	TRBV7-2	TRBD2	few	TGTGCCAGCAGCTTCGGCCGGGGGGACACAGATACGCAGTATTTT	CASSFGRGDTDTQYF
TRBJ2-2	TRBV11-2	-	-	TGTGCCAGCAGCTGGGCGGGGACATATAACACCGGGGAGCTGTTTTTT	CASSWAGTYNTGELFF
TRBJ2-1	TRBV5-1	TRBD1	once	TGCGCCAGCAGCCTCCGGGACAGCGCCTACAATGAGCAGTTCTTC	CASSLRDSAYNEQFF
TRBJ2-2	TRBV6-2/TRBV6-3	TRBD1	-	TGTGCCAGCAGTTGGGACAGGGGGGCCGGGGAGCTGTTTTTT	CASSWDRGAGELFF
TRBJ2-7	TRBV7-9	-	few	TGTGCCAGCAGCTTAGGAGGGCGCCCCTACGAGCAGTACTTC	CASSLGGRPYEQYF
TRBJ2-1	TRBV24-1	-	few	TGTGCCACCAGTGACTTGGTTGGCTCCTACAATGAGCAGTTCTTC	CATSDLVGSYNEQFF
TRBJ2-1	TRBV27	-	-	TGTGCCAGCACCGAGACGGCCTACAATGAGCAGTTCTTC	CASTETAYNEQFF
TRBJ1-1	TRBV14	-	-	TGTGCCAGCAGCCAAGAATCGCGGACTGAAGCTTTCTTT	CASSQESRTEAFF
TRBJ1-1	TRBV20-1	-	many	TGCAGTGCTAGCGGGACACGGAACACTGAAGCTTTCTTT	CSASGTRNTEAFF
TRBJ1-1	TRBV28	-	-	TGTGCCAGCAGTTTAACCAGATCGAACACTGAAGCTTTCTTT	CASSLTRSNTEAFF
TRBJ1-4	TRBV12-3/TRBV12-4	-	few	TGTGCCAGCAGTTTAGGGGGGACAAGTAATGAAAAACTGTTTTTT	CASSLGGTSNEKLFF
TRBJ1-1	TRBV6-1	-	few	TGTGCCAGCAGTCCCGGGGGGGCCATGAACACTGAAGCTTTCTTT	CASSPGGAMNTEAFF
TRBJ2-7	TRBV4-3	-	few	TGCGCCAGCAGCCAAGATGGGGGGGCGGGTGAGCAGTACTTC	CASSQDGGAGEQYF
TRBJ2-1	TRBV29-1	TRBD1	-	TGCAGCGCCGGACAGGGGGCAGGCAATGAGCAGTTCTTC	CSAGQGAGNEQFF
TRBJ2-1	TRBV29-1	-	few	TGCAGCGTTGATGGATTAGCGAGCAGCTCCTACAATGAGCAGTTCTTC	CSVDGLASSSYNEQFF
TRBJ2-1	TRBV7-9	-	-	TGTGCCACGGCCGGCCCTCTGGGGAATGAGCAGTTCTTC	CATAGPLGNEQFF
TRBJ2-7	TRBV4-1	TRBD2	few	TGCGCCAGCAGCCCCGAGCGGGACCCTTCGACCTACGAGCAGTACTTC	CASSPERDPSTYEQYF
TRBJ2-7	TRBV7-8	TRBD2	-	TGTGCCAGCAGCTTAGAAGGACTAGCGGGGAAGAACTTC	CASSLEGLAGKNF
TRBJ2-5	TRBV29-1	TRBD2	many	TGCAGCGTTGAAGTTCCCGGGAGGAGGACCAGGGAGACCCAGTACTTC	CSVEVPGRRTRETQYF
TRBJ2-1	TRBV27	-	-	TGTGCCAGCAGTTCCCATTCCGGGTTTTACAATGAGCAGTTCTTC	CASSSHSGFYNEQFF
TRBJ2-7	TRBV28	TRBD1	-	TGTGCCAGCAGCCCCGGAGGACAGGGGGCCCACGAGCAGTACTTC	CASSPGGQGAHEQYF
TRBJ2-1	TRBV6-5	-	many	TGTGCCAGCAGGCCAGGGGGGGCGCTGTCGGAGTTCTTC	CASRPGGALSEFF
TRBJ2-5	TRBV12-3/TRBV12-4	-	-	TGTGCCAGCAGTCGTGGACACAGTCAAGAGACCCAGTACTTC	CASSRGHSQETQYF
TRBJ1-2	TRBV24-1	-	-	TGTGCCACCAGTGAACCGAGACAGGAGGGGAACTATGGCTACACCTTC	CATSEPRQEGNYGYTF
TRBJ2-1	TRBV20-1	-	few	TGCAGTGTCAGGGGCAGGGGTATTTACAATGAGCAGTTCTTC	CSVRGRGIYNEQFF
TRBJ2-1	TRBV24-1	-	-	TGTGCCACCAGTGACGGCAGGGCCCCGGGGCAGTTCTTC	CATSDGRAPGQFF
TRBJ2-2	TRBV20-1	TRBD2	many	TGCAGTGCTCTTCTAGTAGCGGGATTGGGTACCGGGGAGCTGTTTTTT	CSALLVAGLGTGELFF
TRBJ2-1	TRBV20-1	TRBD2	-	TGCAGTGCCGATGGGACTAGCGGGACTAACTCCTACAATGAGCAGTTCTTC	CSADGTSGTNSYNEQFF
TRBJ2-7	TRBV28	-	few	TGTGCCAGCTTGAATAGGGGAGAGTGGGGCTACGAGCAGTACTTC	CASLNRGEWGYEQYF
TRBJ1-1	TRBV27	TRBD1	many	TGTGCCAGCAGTTACAGACAGGGATGGGAAGCTTTCTTT	CASSYRQGWEAFF
TRBJ2-7	TRBV20-1	TRBD1	-	TGCAGTGCTCTCGGACAGGGACTTTTCTCCGAGCAGTACTTC	CSALGQGLFSEQYF
TRBJ2-1	TRBV2	-	-	TGTGCCAGCATTTGGGACTCCTACAATGAGCAGTTCTTC	CASIWDSYNEQFF